The 21 T cell receptor beta chains below come from one sample, sequenced in a study of OX40 agonist ivuxolimab in advanced cancers. Assay used: immunoSEQ multiplex PCR; TCRdb lists only in-frame clones, some missing. The table shows 80,000 or so clones, with approximately 85% occurring only once. This material consisted of CD4+ or CD8+ T cells sorted from blood, taken in a trial of the OX40 agonist ivuxolimab. The receptors derive from an adult with an advanced solid tumor such as melanoma, head and neck, liver or kidney cancer.

The chain has TRBV30 and TRBJ2-3; D possibly corresponds to TRBD1 (6 bases). Trimming cost V 5 bases and J 6 bases, with 15 bases left between them. Germline V CDR1 and CDR2: GTSNPN, SVGIG (reference sequence). The CDR3 is 13 residues long. The CDR3 bases are TGTGCCTGGGGCCCCGCAGGGGTTGATACGCAGTATTTT. The encoded protein is CAWGPAGVDTQYF. Full variable domain (outside the CDR3, taken from reference TRBV30 and TRBJ2-3): SQTIHQWPATLVQPVGSPLSLECTVEGTSNPNLYWYRQAAGRGLQLLFYSVGIGQISSEVPQNLSASRPQDRQFILSSKKLLLSDSGFYLCAWGPAGVDTQYFGPGTRLTVL.

The genes are TRBV19 and TRBJ2-7; 7 bases are shared with TRBD1. The CDR3 has 14 amino acids. Looked up from germline, CDR1 is LNHDA and CDR2 is SQIVND (reference sequence). The V gene end was trimmed by 6 bases and the J gene end by 3 bases; junction bases not matched to a gene: 8. The CDR3: CASSEGQTIYEQYF. DNA for the CDR3: TGTGCCAGTAGCGAGGGACAGACAATCTACGAGCAGTACTTC.

The chain is built from TRBV12-5 and TRBJ1-4; 7 bases match TRBD1. This CDR3 comprises 12 residues. The V segment lost 4 bases and the J segment 10 bases; nucleotides outside the gene matches: 3. Germline V gives CDR1 LGHNT, CDR2 FRNRAP. The CDR3 DNA follows: TGTGCTAGTGGTTACAGGGGTGGAAAACTGTTTTTT. Protein sequence: CASGYRGGKLFF.

The CDR3: CASSSGQGTTEAFF. The CDR3 bases are TGTGCCAGTAGTAGCGGACAGGGTACCACTGAAGCTTTCTTT. The V and J genes are TRBV19 and TRBJ1-1; 8 bases line up with TRBD1. Per germline, CDR1 LNHDA and CDR2 SQIVND (reference sequence). The length of the CDR3 is 14 residues. Trimming took 4 bases from V and 4 from J; bases not matched to a gene: 5.

The rearrangement joins TRBV7-2 to TRBJ2-3; D is possibly TRBD1 or TRBD2 (5 bases each). This CDR3 has 13 amino acids. CDR1 is SGHTA and CDR2 is FQGNSA in the germline V gene. Trimming removed 0 bases from V and 4 bases from J, with 5 bases in between. CDR3 loop: CASSLAGADTQYF. The DNA of the CDR3 is TGTGCCAGCAGCTTAGCGGGGGCAGATACGCAGTATTTT.

The rearrangement joins TRBV15 to TRBJ1-2; maybe TRBD1 (6 bases). The germline CDR1 and CDR2 sequences are LNHNV and YYDKDF (reference sequence). CDR3 length: 15 residues. Trimming left V 4 bases short and J 8 bases short, with 20 bases between. As DNA, the CDR3 is TGTGCCACCAGCACTAACGATCGGACAGTAAGAGGCTACACCTTC. This codes for CATSTNDRTVRGYTF.

V is TRBV7-3 and J is TRBJ2-2, with D perhaps TRBD2 (6 bases). V gave up 4 bases and J gave up 6 bases, with 9 bases separating them. This CDR3 spans 13 amino acids. Germline V gives CDR1 SGHTA, CDR2 FQGTGA. As DNA, the CDR3 is TGTGCCAGCAGCTCCTCTAGCGCCGGGGAGCTGTTTTTT. Protein sequence: CASSSSSAGELFF.

The CDR3 DNA follows: TGTGCCAGCAGCTTGTCGGGTCAGGGGGCCAACACTGAAGCTTTCTTT. It translates to CASSLSGQGANTEAFF. The chain employs TRBV5-4 and TRBJ1-1; 8 bases align to TRBD1. The V and J ends lost 1 base and 2 bases, in that order; junction bases with no gene match: 7. Germline V gene sequence: CDR1 SGHNT, CDR2 YYREEE (reference sequence). CDR3 length: 16 amino acids.

The rearrangement links TRBV7-6 to TRBJ2-3; D ambiguous. Trimming shortened V by 2 bases and J by 0 bases, and 12 bases separated the two germline ends. Germline V gene sequence: CDR1 SGHVS, CDR2 FNYEAQ. The CDR3 runs 16 residues. In DNA, the CDR3 is TGTGCCAGCAGCTTAATCCCGGATACTAGCACAGATACGCAGTATTTT. Translation: CASSLIPDTSTDTQYF. Variable domain in full (rest from reference TRBV7-6 and TRBJ2-3): GAGVSQSPRYKVTKRGQDVALRCDPISGHVSLYWYRQALGQGPEFLTYFNYEAQQDKSGLPNDRFSAERPEGSISTLTIQRTEQRDSAMYRCASSLIPDTSTDTQYFGPGTRLTVL.

The CDR3 here is CASSSLFLNSGNTIYF. The DNA for the CDR3 is TGTGCCAGCAGCTCCCTGTTCCTAAACTCTGGAAACACCATATATTTT. The chain joins TRBV7-9 to TRBJ1-3; D is ambiguous. CDR1 is SEHNR and CDR2 is FQNEAQ in the germline V gene (reference sequence). With 4 bases removed from V and 0 bases from J, the gap between germline ends came to 13 bases. CDR3 length: 16 amino acids.

V usage is TRBV7-3 and J usage is TRBJ2-5, with 7 bases lining up with TRBD1. The CDR3 consists of 14 residues. V gave up 5 bases and J gave up 2 bases; unmatched junction bases: 5. The germline V gene has CDR1 SGHTA and CDR2 FQGTGA. The CDR3 sequence: CASSASGQQETQYF. The CDR3 region has the DNA TGTGCCAGCAGCGCCTCGGGACAGCAAGAGACCCAGTACTTC.

The V call is TRBV4-2, the J call TRBJ2-1, with TRBD2 identical over 8 bases. J lost 0 bases, V lost 1 base, and 2 bases had no gene match. The CDR3 spans 16 residues. CDR1 is LGHNA, CDR2 YNFKEQ, per germline. Here the CDR3 DNA reads TGTGCCAGCAGCCAAGGGGCGGGGGGCTCCTACAATGAGCAGTTCTTC. This encodes CASSQGAGGSYNEQFF.

The chain has TRBV9 and TRBJ1-1; D unresolved. Deletions cut 4 bases from V and 1 base from J, with 17 bases between. CDR3 length: 16 amino acids. CDR1 SGDLS and CDR2 YYNGEE come from the germline V gene. CDR3 in amino acids: CASSPRMLETNTEAFF. In DNA, the CDR3 is TGTGCCAGCAGCCCGCGTATGTTGGAGACGAACACTGAAGCTTTCTTT.

The V gene is TRBV5-4, the J gene TRBJ2-1; the D gene is possibly TRBD2 (5 bases). The CDR3 length is 13 residues. Germline CDR1 reads SGHNT; CDR2 reads YYREEE (reference sequence). Trimming pared 4 bases from V and 9 bases from J, leaving 14 bases between. The CDR3 is CASSRGDGGEQFF. CDR3 DNA sequence: TGTGCCAGCAGCCGAGGAGACGGAGGTGAGCAGTTCTTC.

The chain recombines TRBV7-2 with TRBJ2-7; D unresolved. The germline gives CDR1 SGHTA, CDR2 FQGNSA. The CDR3 has 14 residues. Trimming shortened V by 6 bases and J by 2 bases, and 14 bases separated the two germline ends. CDR3 region: CASSLSYTPYEQYF. In DNA form, the CDR3 reads TGTGCCAGCAGTCTAAGCTACACTCCCTACGAGCAGTACTTC.

The rearrangement uses TRBV9 and TRBJ2-1; D call uncertain. The length of the CDR3 is 15 residues. Germline V lookup: CDR1 SGDLS, CDR2 YYNGEE. V was shortened by 3 bases and J by 8 bases, with 18 bases between the two germline ends. CDR3 sequence reads: CASSATGSLHYEQFF. The CDR3 nucleotides are TGTGCCAGCAGCGCAACCGGGTCACTTCACTATGAGCAGTTCTTC.

The gene calls are TRBV6-5 and TRBJ1-1; D is ambiguous. Trimming took 2 bases from V and 0 from J, leaving 10 bases between them. The CDR3 extends over 15 amino acids. Germline CDR1 reads MNHEY; CDR2 reads SVGAGI. The CDR3 coding sequence is TGTGCCAGCAGTTACGTTCCAGGCTTGAACACTGAAGCTTTCTTT. Its translation: CASSYVPGLNTEAFF.

The chain combines TRBV19 with TRBJ1-6; maybe TRBD1 (6 bases). Trimming left V 3 bases short and J 7 bases short, with 10 bases between. Germline CDR1 reads LNHDA; CDR2 reads SQIVND (reference sequence). This CDR3 contains 14 residues. CDR3 coding DNA: TGTGCCAGTAGTATCGGGGGGGCAAATTCACCCCTCCACTTT. Its protein is CASSIGGANSPLHF.

This clone was seen just once. The chain uses TRBV23-1 and TRBJ2-7; the match to TRBD1 covers 8 bases. TRBV23-1 is filed as an ORF, its function uncertain. The V gene end was trimmed by 7 bases and the J gene end by 0 bases; junction bases not matched to a gene: 11. This CDR3 region has 16 residues. CDR3 sequence: CASNHLQGGASYEQYF. CDR3 nucleotides: TGCGCCAGCAACCACTTACAGGGGGGAGCCTCCTACGAGCAGTACTTC.

In this sample, this clone turned up once. V and J are TRBV29-1 and TRBJ1-1; D call uncertain. Germline CDR1 reads SQVTM; CDR2 reads ANQGSEA. Trimming left V 1 base short and J 1 base short, with 7 bases between. This CDR3 spans 13 amino acids. CDR3 in amino acids: CSVEVLQNTEAFF. CDR3 sequence (DNA): TGCAGCGTTGAAGTTCTACAGAACACTGAAGCTTTCTTT.

V and J are TRBV4-1 and TRBJ1-1; D is possibly TRBD1 (5 bases). The V gene lost 1 base and the J gene lost 0 bases, with 12 bases spanning the gap. Germline loops: CDR1 MGHRA, CDR2 YSYEKL. This CDR3 has 16 residues. The CDR3 loop reads CASSQGGQSLNTEAFF. CDR3 sequence (DNA): TGCGCCAGCAGCCAAGGCGGACAAAGCCTGAACACTGAAGCTTTCTTT.